A selection of T cell receptor beta chains follows, all from one sample in a study of blood T cell repertoires in COVID-19. TCRdb's copy holds only in-frame clones and misses some; the assay was immunoSEQ multiplex PCR. The sample holds more than 300,000 clones, 70% to 90% seen once. Specimen: PBMCs or T cells enriched from blood (not recorded which). These receptors were obtained from a man aged 30 to 45 who had recovered from COVID-19. Each CDR3 is given with its conserved first and last residue. A D gene is named only where the DNA matches it firmly. Size is stated for part of the rows, as once, few or many counts, or as a class when the clone is expanded.

CASSRRGQGNGYTF,TGTGCCAGCAGTCGCAGGGGACAGGGTAATGGCTACACCTTC,TRBD1,.,TRBV6-5,TRBJ1-2
CASSLNLGGGGNTIYF,TGTGCCAGCAGTTTAAACCTAGGCGGGGGAGGAAACACCATATATTTT,.,once,TRBV27,TRBJ1-3
CASSQNHGQYNQPQHF,TGCGCCAGCAGCCAAAACCACGGACAGTACAATCAGCCCCAGCATTTT,.,.,TRBV4-1,TRBJ1-5
CSVTWDRDSYEQYF,TGCAGCGTAACCTGGGACAGGGACTCCTACGAGCAGTACTTC,TRBD1,once,TRBV29-1,TRBJ2-7
CAMAGERITDTQYF,TGTGCCATGGCGGGAGAGAGGATTACAGATACGCAGTATTTT,TRBD2,.,TRBV10-3,TRBJ2-3
CASSRDWSSTDTQYF,TGTGCCAGCAGTCGGGACTGGTCTAGCACAGATACGCAGTATTTT,.,.,TRBV6-5,TRBJ2-3
CATRDDRTATGELFF,TGTGCCACCAGGGACGACAGGACAGCCACCGGGGAGCTGTTTTTT,.,.,TRBV24-1,TRBJ2-2
CASSVGHLPSYEQYF,TGTGCCAGCAGCGTGGGACATCTGCCTTCCTACGAGCAGTACTTC,.,.,TRBV13,TRBJ2-7
CASSSGGISTIYF,TGTGCCAGCAGTTCCGGGGGAATCAGCACCATATATTTT,.,.,TRBV28,TRBJ1-3
CASSAQGWSYNEQFF,TGCGCCAGCAGTGCCCAGGGATGGTCCTACAATGAGCAGTTCTTC,.,.,TRBV10-1,TRBJ2-1
CASNLDRGGTDTQYF,TGTGCCAGTAACCTCGACAGGGGGGGAACAGATACGCAGTATTTT,TRBD1,.,TRBV19,TRBJ2-3
CASSVVGANTEAFF,TGTGCCAGCAGCGTAGTAGGGGCGAACACTGAAGCTTTCTTT,.,once,TRBV9,TRBJ1-1
CASSLAVGGRGYNEQFF,TGTGCCAGCAGCTTAGCGGTCGGGGGGCGCGGCTACAATGAGCAGTTCTTC,.,.,TRBV7-8,TRBJ2-1
CASSPEGTSGAYEQYF,TGTGCCAGCAGCCCAGAGGGGACTAGCGGGGCCTACGAGCAGTACTTC,TRBD2,.,TRBV7-2,TRBJ2-7
CASSHGTPTDTQYF,TGTGCCAGCAGCCATGGCACCCCCACAGATACGCAGTATTTT,.,.,TRBV14,TRBJ2-3